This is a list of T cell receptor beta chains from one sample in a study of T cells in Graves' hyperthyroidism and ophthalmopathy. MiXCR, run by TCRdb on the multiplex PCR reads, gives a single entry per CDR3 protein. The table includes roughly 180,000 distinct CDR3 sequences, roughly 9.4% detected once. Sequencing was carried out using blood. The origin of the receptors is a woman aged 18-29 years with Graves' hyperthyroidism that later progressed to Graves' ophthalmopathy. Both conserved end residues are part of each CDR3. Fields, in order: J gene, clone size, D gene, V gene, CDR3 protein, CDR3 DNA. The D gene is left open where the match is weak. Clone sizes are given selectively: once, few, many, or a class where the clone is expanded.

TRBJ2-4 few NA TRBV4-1 CASSQEGVAKNIQYF TGCGCCAGCAGCCAAGAGGGTGTAGCCAAAAACATTCAGTACTTC
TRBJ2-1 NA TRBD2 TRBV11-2 CASSPGGGGRGYNEQFF TGTGCCAGCAGCCCCGGGGGGGGCGGGAGGGGGTACAATGAGCAGTTCTTC
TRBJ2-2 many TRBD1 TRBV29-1 CSVGVTGGRTGELFF TGCAGCGTGGGGGTAACAGGGGGCCGGACCGGGGAGCTGTTTTTT
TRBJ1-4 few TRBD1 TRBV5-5 CASSDRQGRNEKLFF TGTGCCAGCAGCGATCGACAGGGGAGGAATGAAAAACTGTTTTTT
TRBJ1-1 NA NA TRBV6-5 CASSYTPWGETDTEAFF TGTGCCAGCAGTTACACGCCGTGGGGGGAGACGGACACTGAAGCTTTCTTT
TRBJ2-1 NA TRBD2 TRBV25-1 CASSDHTSGSTYEQFF TGTGCCAGCAGTGACCATACTAGCGGGAGTACGTATGAGCAGTTCTTC
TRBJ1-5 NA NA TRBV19 CASSIDNSGQPQHF TGTGCCAGTAGTATAGATAATTCTGGTCAGCCCCAGCATTTT
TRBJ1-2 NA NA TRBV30 CAWSVGRRSWGYTF TGTGCCTGGAGTGTGGGGCGTAGGAGTTGGGGCTACACCTTC
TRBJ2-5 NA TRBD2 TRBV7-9 CASSEGTSSCQETQYF TGTGCCAGCAGCGAAGGGACTAGCAGCTGCCAAGAGACCCAGTACTTT
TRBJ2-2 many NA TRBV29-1 CSVAPLGQGRTGELFF TGCAGCGTTGCCCCCTTGGGGCAGGGCCGCACCGGGGAGCTGTTTTTT
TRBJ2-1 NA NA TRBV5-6 CASSLGGQGYNEQFF TGTGCCAGCAGCTTGGGAGGGCAGGGCTACAATGAGCAGTTCTTC
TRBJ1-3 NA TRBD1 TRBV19 CASRTDRGLRNTIYF TGTGCCAGTAGGACGGACAGGGGGCTACGAAACACCATATATTTT
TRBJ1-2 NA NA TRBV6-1 CASSRSGNYGYTF TGTGCCAGCAGCCGCTCGGGGAACTATGGCTACACCTTC
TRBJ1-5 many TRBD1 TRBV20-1 CSAREDRGHIGNQPQHF TGCAGTGCTAGGGAGGACAGGGGGCATATTGGCAATCAGCCCCAGCATTTT
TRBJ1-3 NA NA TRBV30 CAWSVSGGSGNTIYF TGTGCCTGGAGTGTATCGGGAGGCTCTGGAAACACCATATATTTT
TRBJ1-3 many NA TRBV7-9 CASSVSGNTIYF TGTGCCAGCAGCGTCTCTGGAAACACCATATATTTT
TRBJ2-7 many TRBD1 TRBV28 CASSSNTGGSYEQYF TGTGCCAGCAGTTCTAATACAGGGGGATCCTACGAGCAGTACTTC
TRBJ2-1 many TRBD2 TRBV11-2 CASSGTSGPYNEQFF TGTGCCAGCAGCGGAACTAGCGGGCCTTACAATGAGCAGTTCTTC
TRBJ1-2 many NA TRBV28 CASSAGTLTGYGYTF TGTGCCAGCAGTGCCGGGACGCTCACGGGCTATGGCTACACCTTC
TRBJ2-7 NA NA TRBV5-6 CASSLRLTSHYEQYF TGTGCCAGCAGCCTGAGACTGACAAGTCACTACGAGCAGTACTTC
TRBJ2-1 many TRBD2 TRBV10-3 CASGTSGGYLYNEQFF TGTGCCTCCGGGACTAGCGGGGGTTACCTCTACAATGAGCAGTTCTTC
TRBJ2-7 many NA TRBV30 CACIYRDFSYEQYF TGTGCCTGCATTTACCGGGACTTCTCCTACGAGCAGTACTTC
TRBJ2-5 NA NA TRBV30 CAWSRGLPPQPGKTQYF TGTGCCTGGAGTCGAGGACTCCCTCCTCAGCCGGGGAAGACCCAGTACTTC
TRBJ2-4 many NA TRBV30 CAWSEGAAKNIQYF TGTGCCTGGAGTGAGGGAGCAGCCAAAAACATTCAGTACTTC
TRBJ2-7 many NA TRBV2 CASSDGSSYEQYF TGTGCCAGCAGTGACGGGAGCTCCTACGAGCAGTACTTC
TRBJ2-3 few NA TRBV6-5 CASSYGLASDTQYF TGTGCCAGCAGTTACGGGCTAGCGAGTGATACGCAGTATTTT
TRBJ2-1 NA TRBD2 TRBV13 CASSSLAVDYNEQFF TGTGCCAGCAGCTCCCTAGCGGTAGACTACAATGAGCAGTTCTTC
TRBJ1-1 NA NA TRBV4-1 CASSQEVGRGNTEAFF TGCGCCAGCAGCCAAGAAGTCGGCAGGGGAAACACTGAAGCTTTCTTT
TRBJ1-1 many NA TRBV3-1 CASTTSDRMNTEAFF TGTGCCAGCACCACATCGGACAGAATGAACACTGAAGCTTTCTTT
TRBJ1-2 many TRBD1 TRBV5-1 CASSLMGTGSGIGYTF TGCGCCAGCAGCTTGATGGGGACAGGGAGCGGAATAGGCTACACCTTC
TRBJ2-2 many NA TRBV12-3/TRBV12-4 CASSLSSGFTGELFF TGTGCCAGCAGTTTATCCAGTGGTTTCACCGGGGAGCTGTTTTTT
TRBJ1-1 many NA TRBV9 CASSVVPGAEAFF TGTGCCAGCAGCGTAGTGCCAGGGGCTGAAGCTTTCTTT
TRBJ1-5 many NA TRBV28 CASRHDKYNQPQHF TGTGCCAGCAGACATGACAAGTACAATCAGCCCCAGCATTTT
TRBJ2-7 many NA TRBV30 CAWSVTYEQYF TGTGCCTGGAGTGTCACCTACGAGCAGTACTTC
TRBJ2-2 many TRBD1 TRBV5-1 CASSWGTGGDRELFF TGCGCCAGCAGCTGGGGGACAGGGGGAGACCGGGAGCTGTTTTTT
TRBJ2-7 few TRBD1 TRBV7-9 CASSRTGQSSYEQYF TGTGCCAGCAGCAGGACAGGGCAAAGCTCCTACGAGCAGTACTTC
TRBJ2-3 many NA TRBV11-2 CASSLGTRVISDTQYF TGTGCCAGCAGCTTAGGTACCAGGGTAATTTCAGATACGCAGTATTTT
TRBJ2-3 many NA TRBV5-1 CASSLMASSSTDTQYF TGCGCCAGCAGCTTGATGGCTAGCAGCAGCACAGATACGCAGTATTTT
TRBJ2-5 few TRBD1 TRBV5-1 CASSLVGTGSLETQYF TGCGCCAGCAGCTTGGTAGGGACAGGGAGTTTAGAGACCCAGTACTTC
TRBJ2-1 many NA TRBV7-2 CASSHGGSDEQFF TGTGCCAGCAGCCACGGCGGCAGCGATGAGCAGTTCTTC
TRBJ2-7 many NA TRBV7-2 CASSIRRQGSYEQYF TGTGCCAGCAGCATAAGAAGGCAGGGCTCCTACGAGCAGTACTTC
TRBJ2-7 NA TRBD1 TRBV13 CASSGRTGTYEQYF TGTGCCAGCAGCGGGCGGACAGGAACCTACGAGCAGTACTTC
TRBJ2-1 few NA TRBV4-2 CASSQDLRENNEQFF TGTGCCAGCAGCCAAGATCTCCGGGAGAACAATGAGCAGTTCTTC
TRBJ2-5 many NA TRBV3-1 CASSQVGQETQYF TGTGCCAGCAGCCAAGTAGGCCAAGAGACCCAGTACTTC
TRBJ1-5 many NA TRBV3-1 CASSQGWQPQHF TGTGCCAGCAGCCAGGGGTGGCAGCCCCAGCATTTT
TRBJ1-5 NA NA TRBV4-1 CASSQVPTGYQPQHF TGCGCCAGCAGCCAAGTCCCTACAGGGTATCAGCCCCAGCATTTT
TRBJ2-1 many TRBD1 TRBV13 CASSLGWDRVYNEQFF TGTGCCAGCAGCTTAGGCTGGGACAGAGTCTACAATGAGCAGTTCTTC
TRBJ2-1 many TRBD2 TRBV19 CASSGPGLAVNEQFF TGTGCCAGTAGTGGCCCGGGACTAGCGGTCAATGAGCAGTTCTTC
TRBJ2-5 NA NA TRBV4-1 CASSSLGVGSQETQYF TGCGCCAGCAGCTCACTGGGGGTTGGGAGTCAAGAGACCCAGTACTTC
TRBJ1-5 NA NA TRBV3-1 CASSQDWAGVRPQHF TGTGCCAGCAGCCAAGATTGGGCGGGGGTTCGGCCCCAGCATTTT
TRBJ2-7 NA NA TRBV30 CAWSMDTSYEQYF TGTGCCTGGAGTATGGACACCTCCTACGAGCAGTACTTC
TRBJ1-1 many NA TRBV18 CASSPPSRTEAFF TGTGCCAGCTCACCACCGAGCCGGACTGAAGCTTTCTTT
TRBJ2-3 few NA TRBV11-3 CASSLDSRGGGTDTQYF TGTGCCAGCAGCTTAGATTCCCGTGGTGGGGGCACAGATACGCAGTATTTT
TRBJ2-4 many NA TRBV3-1 CASSPQGGGIQYF TGTGCCAGCAGCCCCCAGGGGGGAGGCATTCAGTACTTC
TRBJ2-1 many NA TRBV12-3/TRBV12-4 CASSPGRTNNEQFF TGTGCCAGCAGTCCCGGCCGGACGAACAATGAGCAGTTCTTC
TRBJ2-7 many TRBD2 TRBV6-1 CASRTSGTREYEQYF TGTGCCAGCAGGACCTCCGGGACTAGGGAGTACGAGCAGTACTTC
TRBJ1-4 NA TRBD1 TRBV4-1 CASSPPDRIIEKLFF TGCGCCAGCAGCCCACCGGACAGGATAATTGAAAAACTGTTTTTT
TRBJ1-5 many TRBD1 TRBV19 CASSTRTGGGNQPQHF TGTGCCAGTAGTACCCGGACAGGGGGAGGCAATCAGCCCCAGCATTTT
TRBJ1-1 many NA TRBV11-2 CASSLAPGHTNTEAFF TGTGCCAGCAGCTTAGCCCCGGGACACACGAACACTGAAGCTTTCTTT